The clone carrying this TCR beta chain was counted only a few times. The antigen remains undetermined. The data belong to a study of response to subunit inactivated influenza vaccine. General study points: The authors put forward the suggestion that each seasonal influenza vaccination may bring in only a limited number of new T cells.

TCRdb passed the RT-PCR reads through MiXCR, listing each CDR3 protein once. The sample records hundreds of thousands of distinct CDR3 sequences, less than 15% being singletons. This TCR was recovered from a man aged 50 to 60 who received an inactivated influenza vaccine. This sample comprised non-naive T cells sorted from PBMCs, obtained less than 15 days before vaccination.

The CDR3 nucleotides read TGTGCCAGCAGCCAAGGAGGGTCTGGCTCGTACTTC. It translates to CASSQGGSGSYF. The V call is TRBV3-1, the J call TRBJ2-7, with a weak D call TRBD2 (5 bases). This CDR3 has 12 amino acids. The V gene lost 1 base and the J gene lost 12 bases, with 13 bases spanning the gap. The germline V gene encodes CDR1 LGHDT and CDR2 YNNKEL (reference sequence).